This paragraph reports one TCR beta chain. These data come from a study of blood T cell repertoires in COVID-19. The table came from immunoSEQ multiplex PCR; TCRdb's copy has only in-frame clones and leaves some out. The data show 60,000 to 75,000 clones, with about 90% seen just once and roughly 5.6% held by the top ten. V lost 4 bases and J lost 3; bases outside the gene matches: 6. CDR3 length equals 17 residues. CDR1 and CDR2 (germline): SGHRS, YFSETQ. Sequencing used peripheral blood. The receptor's source is a man between 45 and 60 years old with active COVID-19. The V gene is TRBV5-1, the J gene TRBJ2-1; 14 bases agree with TRBD2. The chain's CDR3 is CASSHTGLAGVYNEQFF. DNA of the CDR3: TGCGCCAGCAGCCATACGGGACTAGCGGGGGTCTACAATGAGCAGTTCTTC.